Below, one TCR beta chain is given with its context. Germline V gene sequence: CDR1 SGHRS, CDR2 YFSETQ. The V end lost 4 bases, the J end lost 1 base, and 14 bases lay between the germline ends. This CDR3 contains 15 residues. The data belong to a study of blood T cell repertoires in COVID-19. Assay: immunoSEQ multiplex PCR; the TCRdb copy retains only in-frame clones and omits some. The sample lists 200,000 to 300,000 clones, 70% to 90% occurring once. J is TRBJ1-1 and V is TRBV5-1, with a weak D call TRBD1 (5 bases). Sequencing used peripheral blood. The TCR comes from an older woman with COVID-19, enrolled during active disease. The chain's CDR3 is CASSPTDTANTEAFF. The CDR3 region has the DNA TGCGCCAGCAGCCCCACGGACACGGCGAACACTGAAGCTTTCTTT.